One sample yielded the 26 T cell receptor beta chains listed below, sequenced in a study of T cell changes during pregnancy in multiple sclerosis. This table comes from immunoSEQ multiplex PCR, and its TCRdb copy is limited to in-frame clones, with some not included. This sample yields under 50,000 clones, of which around 94% are seen a single time; about 0.36% belongs to the top ten. The sample consisted of CD4+ T cells from peripheral blood mononuclear cells, taken in the second trimester of pregnancy. The receptors were sampled from a female donor in good health, enrolled as a control in a pregnancy study.

The genes are TRBV6-4 and TRBJ2-3; a weak D match, TRBD2 (6 bases). Per germline, CDR1 MRHNA and CDR2 SNTAGT. The CDR3 totals 13 residues. The V end lost 5 bases, the J end lost 0 bases, and 6 bases lay between the germline ends. This CDR3 reads CASSSGSTDTQYF. The CDR3 DNA is TGTGCCAGCAGTAGCGGGAGCACAGATACGCAGTATTTT.

V usage is TRBV5-6 and J usage is TRBJ2-5; 9 bases align to TRBD2. V shed 7 bases, J shed 0 bases, and the junction held 10 bases outside the gene matches. The CDR3 extends over 16 amino acids. Germline CDR1 reads SGHDT; CDR2 reads YYEEEE. CDR3 nucleotides: TGTGCCAGCTCGTATGGCGGGGGGGCCCACCAAGAGACCCAGTACTTC. It codes for CASSYGGGAHQETQYF. The variable domain in full, completed from reference TRBV5-6 and TRBJ2-5, reads DAGVTQSPTHLIKTRGQQVTLRCSPKSGHDTVSWYQQALGQGPQFIFQYYEEEERQRGNFPDRFSGHQFPNYSSELNVNALLLGDSALYLCASSYGGGAHQETQYFGPGTRLLVL.

V gene TRBV10-3 combines with J gene TRBJ1-2, with D maybe TRBD1 (6 bases). The CDR3 loop spans 16 amino acids. Germline CDR1 is ENHRY and CDR2 is SYGVKD. The V end was cut by 4 bases, the J end by 3 bases, with 18 bases between. The CDR3 region has the DNA TGTGCCATCAGTGCACCCGAAGGGGGGGCGGACTATGGCTACACCTTC. This translates into CAISAPEGGADYGYTF.

The rearrangement links TRBV18 to TRBJ1-2; unclear D gene. The V gene lost 0 bases and the J gene lost 8 bases, with 10 bases spanning the gap. The germline CDR1 and CDR2 sequences are KGHSH and LQKENI. The CDR3 length is 13 residues. The CDR3 is CASSPPLSSGYTF. The CDR3, as DNA: TGTGCCAGCTCACCACCCCTATCCTCCGGCTACACCTTC.

The chain links TRBV27 to TRBJ2-6, with TRBD1 matching 7 bases. In germline, CDR1 is MNHEY, CDR2 SMNVEV (reference sequence). The CDR3 totals 15 residues. The J segment lost 3 bases and the V segment lost 2 bases, leaving 1 base of the junction unmatched. CDR3 sequence reads: CASSLRGRGANVLTF. CDR3 coding DNA: TGTGCCAGCAGTTTAAGGGGGCGTGGGGCCAACGTCCTGACTTTC.

The rearrangement links TRBV5-1 to TRBJ2-1; the match to TRBD2 covers 11 bases. The V gene's germline CDR1 is SGHRS and CDR2 YFSETQ. The CDR3 has 16 residues. J gave up 4 bases and V 0 bases, and 3 bases lay outside the gene matches. The CDR3 sequence: CASSLDRLAGYNEQFF. CDR3 in DNA: TGCGCCAGCAGCTTGGACCGACTAGCGGGGTACAATGAGCAGTTCTTC.

J is TRBJ1-1 and V is TRBV29-1; D call uncertain. CDR1 and CDR2 (germline): SQVTM, ANQGSEA. The CDR3 is 14 residues long. V lost 4 bases, J lost 1 base, and 13 bases lay in between. The CDR3 DNA reads TGCAGCGTTGCCAGGACTACCCAGAACACTGAAGCTTTCTTT. Encoded protein: CSVARTTQNTEAFF.

The rearrangement joins TRBV30 to TRBJ1-6, with no clear D. The CDR3 covers 13 residues. V shed 3 bases and J shed 11 bases, with 14 bases lying between them. Germline assignment: CDR1 GTSNPN and CDR2 SVGIG (reference sequence). In DNA form, the CDR3 reads TGTGCCTGGAGCGCCCTCCAGGTTCCACCCCTCCACTTT. Protein: CAWSALQVPPLHF.

The chain uses TRBV6-5 and TRBJ2-7, with TRBD2 identical over 8 bases. Trimming cost V 6 bases and J 7 bases; bases outside gene matches: 5. Per germline, CDR1 MNHEY and CDR2 SVGAGI. The CDR3 length is 12 residues. CDR3 bases: TGTGCCAGCAGCCCCGGGAGGGGGGAGCAGTACTTC. Amino acid sequence: CASSPGRGEQYF.

For this clone: At one end the junction does not follow the germline gene, possibly because of a read error. The chain has TRBV10-3 and TRBJ2-1, with TRBD2 matching over 7 bases. This CDR3 has 12 amino acids. Germline assignment: CDR1 ENHRY and CDR2 SYGVKD. CDR3 DNA: TGCGCGATAGCTGGGGGGGAAAATGAGCAGTTCTTC. Amino acid sequence: CAIAGGENEQFF.

The genes are TRBV10-3 and TRBJ2-7; D is possibly TRBD1 (6 bases). Trimming removed 0 bases at V and 1 base at J, with 13 bases between. In germline, CDR1 is ENHRY, CDR2 SYGVKD. This CDR3 is 16 amino acids long. CDR3 in DNA: TGTGCCATCAGTGAGTCGACAGGTCCCTTTTCCTACGAGCAGTACTTC. Protein sequence: CAISESTGPFSYEQYF.

The chain links TRBV7-9 to TRBJ2-3; no reliable D call. V was clipped by 1 base and J by 7 bases, with 6 bases between them. The germline gives CDR1 SEHNR, CDR2 FQNEAQ (reference sequence). The CDR3 runs 12 residues. The CDR3 loop reads CASSLDSYTQYF. DNA of the CDR3: TGTGCCAGCAGCTTAGACAGTTATACGCAGTATTTT.

J is TRBJ1-6 and V is TRBV7-8; TRBD1 agrees at 8 bases. The CDR3 is 14 residues long. Per the germline V gene, CDR1 is SGHVS and CDR2 is FQNEAQ. Germline trimming cut 5 bases from V and 8 bases from J; bases unmatched to any gene: 5. In nucleotides, the CDR3 is TGTGCCAGCAGCCCCTGGGACAGGTATTCACCCCTCCACTTT. Encoded protein: CASSPWDRYSPLHF.

The V gene is TRBV7-3, the J gene TRBJ1-2; no firm D call. Germline V gene lookup returns CDR1 SGHTA and CDR2 FQGTGA. The CDR3 consists of 13 residues. The V end lost 4 bases, the J end lost 8 bases, and 14 bases lay between the germline ends. The CDR3 nucleotides are TGTGCCAGCAGCTCCTCCTCACTAGGGGGCTACACCTTC. Translated, it gives CASSSSSLGGYTF.

The chain combines TRBV6-5 with TRBJ1-3; 8 bases align to TRBD1. This CDR3 has 14 residues. J lost 3 bases, V lost 6 bases, and 4 bases had no gene match. Looked up from germline, CDR1 is MNHEY and CDR2 is SVGAGI. DNA of the CDR3: TGTGCCAGCAGCCTCAGGGGGCTTGGAAACACCATATATTTT. This gives the protein CASSLRGLGNTIYF.

The chain is built from TRBV30 and TRBJ2-7, with 7 bases matching TRBD1. Unmatched junction bases numbered 2, after V lost 2 bases and J lost 1 base. Germline V gene lookup returns CDR1 GTSNPN and CDR2 SVGIG (reference sequence). CDR3 size: 13 residues. This chain's CDR3 is CAWSTGQSYEQYF. The CDR3, as DNA: TGTGCCTGGAGTACGGGACAGTCCTACGAGCAGTACTTC. The variable domain in full, completed from reference TRBV30 and TRBJ2-7, reads SQTIHQWPATLVQPVGSPLSLECTVEGTSNPNLYWYRQAAGRGLQLLFYSVGIGQISSEVPQNLSASRPQDRQFILSSKKLLLSDSGFYLCAWSTGQSYEQYFGPGTRLTVT.

This CDR3 is CASSIQGQTGELFF. The CDR3 DNA reads TGTGCCAGTAGTATACAGGGGCAGACCGGGGAGCTGTTTTTT. The V gene is TRBV19, the J gene TRBJ2-2; weak D call: TRBD1 (6 bases). Deletions cut 2 bases from V and 5 bases from J, with 9 bases between. This CDR3 is built from 14 residues. The germline gives CDR1 LNHDA, CDR2 SQIVND (reference sequence).

This chain links TRBV7-7 with TRBJ2-2, with D maybe TRBD2 (6 bases). Germline lookup yields CDR1 SSHAT and CDR2 FNYEAQ (reference sequence). Trimming shortened V by 6 bases and J by 3 bases, and 11 bases separated the two germline ends. This CDR3 has 14 residues. CDR3 amino acids: CASRVREDTGELFF. CDR3 in DNA: TGTGCCAGCAGGGTGAGGGAGGACACCGGGGAGCTGTTTTTT.

V usage is TRBV5-4 and J usage is TRBJ1-1, with D maybe TRBD1 (6 bases). The CDR3 is 14 amino acids. The V end was cut by 4 bases, the J end by 1 base, with 11 bases between. In germline, CDR1 is SGHNT, CDR2 YYREEE (reference sequence). As DNA, the CDR3 is TGTGCCAGCAGCCCGAGGGGACAGAACACTGAAGCTTTCTTT. Translation: CASSPRGQNTEAFF.

J is TRBJ2-7 and V is TRBV9, with 7 bases lining up with TRBD1. V was clipped by 2 bases and J by 3 bases; unmatched bases: 11. The CDR3 is made up of 16 amino acids. Germline V gene lookup returns CDR1 SGDLS and CDR2 YYNGEE. CDR3 sequence reads: CASSVSLDRTDYEQYF. As DNA, the CDR3 is TGTGCCAGCAGCGTTTCACTGGACAGGACAGACTACGAGCAGTACTTC.

CDR3 loop: CASSLVASSYEQYF. CDR3 DNA sequence: TGTGCCAGCAGCTTAGTTGCGAGCTCCTACGAGCAGTACTTC. The genes are TRBV7-9 and TRBJ2-7; no clear D gene. CDR3 length equals 14 residues. V was trimmed by 1 base and J by 0 bases, leaving 7 bases between them. Looked up from germline, CDR1 is SEHNR and CDR2 is FQNEAQ (reference sequence).

The rearrangement uses TRBV2 and TRBJ1-5; the D is unclear. Trimming pared 2 bases from V and 6 bases from J, leaving 11 bases between. The CDR3 contains 14 residues. CDR1 is SNHLY and CDR2 is FYNNEI in the germline V gene. In DNA form, the CDR3 reads TGTGCCAGCAGTGAATCTCTGTCTAGTCAGCCCCAGCATTTT. Translated: CASSESLSSQPQHF.

This clone was seen more than once but under ten times. The rearrangement joins TRBV5-6 to TRBJ1-1; a weak D match, TRBD1 (5 bases). The CDR3 runs 12 residues. Germline V lookup: CDR1 SGHDT, CDR2 YYEEEE. The ends were cut back, 4 bases at V and 6 bases at J, with 10 bases in the middle. CDR3 region: CASSRDSPEAFF. CDR3 coding DNA: TGTGCCAGCAGCCGGGACTCGCCTGAAGCTTTCTTT.

The genes are TRBV5-4 and TRBJ1-1; tentative D call: TRBD1 (6 bases). CDR3 length: 16 residues. Trimming pared 4 bases from V and 0 bases from J, leaving 16 bases between. Germline values: CDR1 SGHNT, CDR2 YYREEE (reference sequence). This CDR3 is CASSPGGGGMNTEAFF. The CDR3 nucleotides read TGTGCCAGCAGCCCCGGTGGTGGGGGCATGAACACTGAAGCTTTCTTT. Complete variable domain (other parts from reference TRBV5-4 and TRBJ1-1): ETGVTQSPTHLIKTRGQQVTLRCSSQSGHNTVSWYQQALGQGPQFIFQYYREEENGRGNFPPRFSGLQFPNYSSELNVNALELDDSALYLCASSPGGGGMNTEAFFGQGTRLTVV.

With respect to this clone: The germline gene is not matched at one end of the junction; a read error may be the cause. The chain is built from TRBV6-1 and TRBJ2-2; 7 bases fit TRBD1. In germline, CDR1 is MNHNS, CDR2 SASEGT. This CDR3 has 19 residues. CDR3 amino acids: CASREAVEKRTGNTGELFF. CDR3 nucleotide sequence: TGTGCCAGCAGGGAAGCTGTGGAAAAAAGGACAGGGAACACCGGGGAGCTGTTTTTT.

This rearrangement joins TRBV27 to TRBJ1-1, with D perhaps matching TRBD1 (6 bases). This CDR3 spans 16 amino acids. Trimming took off 3 bases at V and 4 bases at J, with 18 bases between the two ends. Germline-derived CDR1 and CDR2 are MNHEY and SMNVEV (reference sequence). The CDR3: CASSFSQGLSGTEAFF. The DNA for the CDR3 is TGTGCCAGCAGTTTTTCGCAGGGGCTTTCGGGCACTGAAGCTTTCTTT.